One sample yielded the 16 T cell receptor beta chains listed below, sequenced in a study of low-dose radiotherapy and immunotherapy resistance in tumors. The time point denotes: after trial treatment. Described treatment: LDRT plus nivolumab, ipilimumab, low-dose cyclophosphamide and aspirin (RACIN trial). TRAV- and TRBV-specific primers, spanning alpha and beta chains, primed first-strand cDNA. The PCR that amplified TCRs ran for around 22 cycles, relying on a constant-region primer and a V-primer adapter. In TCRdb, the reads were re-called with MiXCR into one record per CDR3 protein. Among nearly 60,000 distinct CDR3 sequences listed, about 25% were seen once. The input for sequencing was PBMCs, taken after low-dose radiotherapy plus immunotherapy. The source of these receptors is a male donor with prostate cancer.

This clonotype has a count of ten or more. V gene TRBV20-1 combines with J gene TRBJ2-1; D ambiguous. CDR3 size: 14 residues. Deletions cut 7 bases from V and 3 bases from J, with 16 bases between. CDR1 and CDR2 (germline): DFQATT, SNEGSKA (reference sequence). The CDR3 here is CSGSVVKYYNEQFF. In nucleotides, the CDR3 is TGCAGTGGGAGCGTAGTTAAATACTACAATGAGCAGTTCTTC.

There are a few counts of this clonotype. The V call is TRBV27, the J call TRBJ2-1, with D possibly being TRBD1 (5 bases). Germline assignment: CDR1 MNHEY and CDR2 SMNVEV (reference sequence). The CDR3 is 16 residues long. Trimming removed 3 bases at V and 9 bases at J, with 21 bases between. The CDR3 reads CASSFFSGRGNAEQFF. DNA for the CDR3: TGTGCCAGCAGTTTCTTTTCAGGGCGTGGCAACGCTGAGCAGTTCTTC.

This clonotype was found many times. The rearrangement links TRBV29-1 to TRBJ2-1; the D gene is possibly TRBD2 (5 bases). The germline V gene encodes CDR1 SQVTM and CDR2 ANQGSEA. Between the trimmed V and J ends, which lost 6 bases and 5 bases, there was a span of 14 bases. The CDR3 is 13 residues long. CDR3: CSVADPLDNEQFF. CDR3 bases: TGCAGCGTAGCTGACCCACTAGACAATGAGCAGTTCTTC.

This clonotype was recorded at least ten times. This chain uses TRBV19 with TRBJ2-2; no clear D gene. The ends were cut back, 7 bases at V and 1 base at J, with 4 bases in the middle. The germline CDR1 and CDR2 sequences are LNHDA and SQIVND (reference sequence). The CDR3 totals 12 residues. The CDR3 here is CASKENTGELFF. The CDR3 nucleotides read TGTGCCAGTAAGGAGAACACCGGGGAGCTGTTTTTT.

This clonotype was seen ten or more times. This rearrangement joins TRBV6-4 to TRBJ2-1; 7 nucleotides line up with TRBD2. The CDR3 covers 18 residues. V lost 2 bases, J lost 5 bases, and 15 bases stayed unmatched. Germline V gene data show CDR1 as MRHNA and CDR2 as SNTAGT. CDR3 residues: CASSDPPSSGKVHNEQFF. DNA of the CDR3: TGTGCCAGCAGTGACCCCCCCTCTAGCGGTAAGGTACACAATGAGCAGTTCTTC.

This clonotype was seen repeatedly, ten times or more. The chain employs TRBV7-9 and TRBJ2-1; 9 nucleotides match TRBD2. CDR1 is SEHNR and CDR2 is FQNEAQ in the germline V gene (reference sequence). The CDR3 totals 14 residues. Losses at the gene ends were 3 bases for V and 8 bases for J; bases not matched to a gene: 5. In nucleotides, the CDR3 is TGTGCCAGCAGCTTGGGCGGGAGGGCCCATGAGCAGTTCTTC. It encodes CASSLGGRAHEQFF. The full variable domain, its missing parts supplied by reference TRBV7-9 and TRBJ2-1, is DTGVSQNPRHKITKRGQNVTFRCDPISEHNRLYWYRQTLGQGPEFLTYFQNEAQLEKSRLLSDRFSAERPKGSFSTLEIQRTEQGDSAMYLCASSLGGRAHEQFFGPGTRLTVL.

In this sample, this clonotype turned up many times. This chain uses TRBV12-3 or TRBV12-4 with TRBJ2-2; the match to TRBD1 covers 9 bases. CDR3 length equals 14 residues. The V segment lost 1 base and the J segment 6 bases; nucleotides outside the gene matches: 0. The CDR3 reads CASSLGQGAGELFF. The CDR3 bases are TGTGCCAGCAGTTTAGGACAGGGGGCCGGGGAGCTGTTTTTT.

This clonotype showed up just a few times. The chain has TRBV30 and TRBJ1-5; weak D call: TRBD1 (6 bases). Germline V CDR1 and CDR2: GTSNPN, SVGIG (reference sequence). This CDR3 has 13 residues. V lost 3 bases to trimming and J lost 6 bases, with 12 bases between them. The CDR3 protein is CAWSPGEAQPQHF. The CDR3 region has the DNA TGTGCCTGGAGCCCAGGGGAGGCTCAGCCCCAGCATTTT.

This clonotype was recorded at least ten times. Here the CDR3 DNA reads TGTGCCAGCAGCTTAGCGGAGTACTACAATGAGCAGTTCTTC. Translation gives CASSLAEYYNEQFF. The chain couples TRBV7-2 to TRBJ2-1, with D uncertain. V lost 0 bases and J 3 bases, leaving 6 bases between the germline ends. This CDR3 region has 14 residues. The germline CDR1 and CDR2 sequences are SGHTA and FQGNSA.

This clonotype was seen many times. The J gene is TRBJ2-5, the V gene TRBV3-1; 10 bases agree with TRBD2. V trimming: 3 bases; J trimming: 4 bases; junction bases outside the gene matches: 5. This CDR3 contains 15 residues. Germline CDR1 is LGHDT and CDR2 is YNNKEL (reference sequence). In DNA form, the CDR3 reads TGTGCCAGCAGCCAGAATCTAGCGGGAGTAGAGACCCAGTACTTC. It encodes CASSQNLAGVETQYF.

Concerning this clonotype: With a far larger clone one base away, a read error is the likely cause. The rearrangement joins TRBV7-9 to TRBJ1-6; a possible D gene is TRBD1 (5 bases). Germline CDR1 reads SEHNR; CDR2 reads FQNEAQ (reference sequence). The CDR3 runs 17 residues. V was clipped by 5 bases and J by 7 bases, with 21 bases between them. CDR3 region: CASSLADGARDNSPLHF. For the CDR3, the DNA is TGTGCCAGCAGCCTCGCGGACGGCGCCAGGGACAATTCACCCCTCCACTTT.

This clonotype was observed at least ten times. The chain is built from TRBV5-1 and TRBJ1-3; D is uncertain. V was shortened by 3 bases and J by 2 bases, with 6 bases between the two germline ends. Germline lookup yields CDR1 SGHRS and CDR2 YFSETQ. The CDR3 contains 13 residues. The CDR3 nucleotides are TGCGCCAGCAGCTCCCGGCCTGGAAACACCATATATTTT. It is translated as CASSSRPGNTIYF.

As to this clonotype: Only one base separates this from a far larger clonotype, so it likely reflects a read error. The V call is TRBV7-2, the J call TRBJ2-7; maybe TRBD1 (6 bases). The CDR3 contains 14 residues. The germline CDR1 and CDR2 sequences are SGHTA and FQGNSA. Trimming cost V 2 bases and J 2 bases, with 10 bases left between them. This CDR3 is CASSLPGGAYEQYF. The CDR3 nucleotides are TGTGCCAGCAGCTTACCTGGGGGCGCCTACGAGCAGTACTTC.

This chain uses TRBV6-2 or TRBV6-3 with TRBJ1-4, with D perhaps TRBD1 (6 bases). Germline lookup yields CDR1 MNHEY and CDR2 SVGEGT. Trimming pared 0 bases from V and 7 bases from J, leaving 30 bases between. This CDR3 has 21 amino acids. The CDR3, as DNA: TGTGCCAGCAGTTACTCGATCTCGTCGGGGGGCCGGGCGTATGGTGTTGAAAAACTGTTTTTT. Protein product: CASSYSISSGGRAYGVEKLFF.

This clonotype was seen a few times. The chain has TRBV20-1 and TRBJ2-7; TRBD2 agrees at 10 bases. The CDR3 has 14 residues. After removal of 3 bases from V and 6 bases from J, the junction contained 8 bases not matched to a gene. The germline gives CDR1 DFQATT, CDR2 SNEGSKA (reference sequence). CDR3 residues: CSASKSGGAFEQYF. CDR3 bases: TGCAGTGCTAGCAAAAGCGGGGGGGCCTTCGAGCAGTACTTC.

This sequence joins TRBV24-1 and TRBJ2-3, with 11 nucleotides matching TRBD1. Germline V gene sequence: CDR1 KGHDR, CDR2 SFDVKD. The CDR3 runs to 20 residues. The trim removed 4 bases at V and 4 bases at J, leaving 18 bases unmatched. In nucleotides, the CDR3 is TGTGCCACCAGTGACCCACGGACAGGGGGCGCCCTGGGAGGTGCAGATACGCAGTATTTT. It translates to CATSDPRTGGALGGADTQYF.